The entry below gives a single TCR beta chain sequence along with its context. The sample is drawn from a study of blood T cell repertoires in COVID-19. The protocol was immunoSEQ multiplex PCR, while the TCRdb copy is restricted to in-frame clones and leaves out a portion. In the table there are about 270,000 clones, 88% of which are singletons. V dropped 5 bases and J dropped 0 bases, with 8 bases sitting between them. The CDR3 extends over 13 amino acids. The germline V gene encodes CDR1 SGHTA and CDR2 FQGNSA. This clonotype was obtained from a man aged 55 to 69 who had recovered from COVID-19. Material for sequencing was peripheral blood. The rearrangement joins TRBV7-2 to TRBJ2-7; no definite D call. CDR3 protein: CASSAWASYEQYF. As DNA, the CDR3 is TGTGCCAGCAGCGCCTGGGCCTCCTACGAGCAGTACTTC.